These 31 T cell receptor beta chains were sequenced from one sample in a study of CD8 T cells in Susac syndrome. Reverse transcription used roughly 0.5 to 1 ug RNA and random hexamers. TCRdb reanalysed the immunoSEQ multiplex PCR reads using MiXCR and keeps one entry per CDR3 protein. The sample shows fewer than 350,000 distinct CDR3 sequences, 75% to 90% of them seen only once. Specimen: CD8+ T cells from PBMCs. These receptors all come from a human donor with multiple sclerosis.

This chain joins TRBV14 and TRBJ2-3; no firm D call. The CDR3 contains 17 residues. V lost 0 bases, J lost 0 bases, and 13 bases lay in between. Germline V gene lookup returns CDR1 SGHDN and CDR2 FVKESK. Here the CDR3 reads CASSQDWWRSSTDTQYF. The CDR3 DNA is TGTGCCAGCAGCCAAGATTGGTGGAGATCTAGCACAGATACGCAGTATTTT.

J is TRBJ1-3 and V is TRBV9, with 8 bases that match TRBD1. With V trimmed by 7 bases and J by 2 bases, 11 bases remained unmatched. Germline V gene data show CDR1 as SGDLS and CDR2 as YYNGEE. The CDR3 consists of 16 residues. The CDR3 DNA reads TGTGCCAGCGGCCAGACGGGACAGGATCCTGGAAACACCATATATTTT. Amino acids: CASGQTGQDPGNTIYF.

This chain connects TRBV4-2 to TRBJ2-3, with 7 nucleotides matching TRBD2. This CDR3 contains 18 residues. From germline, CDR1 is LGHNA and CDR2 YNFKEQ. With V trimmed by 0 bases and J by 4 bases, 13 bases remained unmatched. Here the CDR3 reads CASSQDHGWGGPSDTQYF. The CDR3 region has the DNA TGTGCCAGCAGCCAAGATCACGGTTGGGGAGGGCCCTCAGATACGCAGTATTTT.

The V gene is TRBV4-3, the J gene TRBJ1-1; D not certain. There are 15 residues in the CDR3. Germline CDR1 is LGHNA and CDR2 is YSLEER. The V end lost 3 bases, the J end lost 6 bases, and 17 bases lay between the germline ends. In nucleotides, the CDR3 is TGCGCCAGCAGCCACGGAACCCAACTGGGCGCTGAAGCTTTCTTT. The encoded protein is CASSHGTQLGAEAFF.

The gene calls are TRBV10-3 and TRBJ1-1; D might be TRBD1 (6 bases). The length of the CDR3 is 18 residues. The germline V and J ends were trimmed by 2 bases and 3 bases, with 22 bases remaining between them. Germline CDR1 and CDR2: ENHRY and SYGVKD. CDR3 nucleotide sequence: TGTGCCATCAGTGAGCAGCGGGCAGGGGATGGGCAGGACACTGAAGCTTTCTTT. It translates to CAISEQRAGDGQDTEAFF.

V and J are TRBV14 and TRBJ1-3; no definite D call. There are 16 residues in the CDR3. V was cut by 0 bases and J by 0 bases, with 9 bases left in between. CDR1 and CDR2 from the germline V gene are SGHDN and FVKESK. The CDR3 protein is CASSQEVSVSGNTIYF. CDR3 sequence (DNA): TGTGCCAGCAGCCAAGAAGTCAGCGTCTCTGGAAACACCATATATTTT.

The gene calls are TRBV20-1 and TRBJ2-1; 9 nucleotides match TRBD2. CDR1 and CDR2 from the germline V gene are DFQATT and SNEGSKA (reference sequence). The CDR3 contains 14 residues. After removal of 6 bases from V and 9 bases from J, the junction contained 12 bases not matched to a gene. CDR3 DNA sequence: TGCAGTGCGGCCGGGACTAGCCATGTATTTGAGCAGTTCTTC. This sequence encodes CSAAGTSHVFEQFF.

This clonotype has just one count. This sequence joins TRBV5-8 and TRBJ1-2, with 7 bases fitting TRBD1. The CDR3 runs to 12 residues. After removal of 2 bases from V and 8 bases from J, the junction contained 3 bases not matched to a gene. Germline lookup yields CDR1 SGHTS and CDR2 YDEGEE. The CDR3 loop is CASSFTGEGYTF. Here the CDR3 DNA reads TGTGCCAGCAGCTTCACAGGGGAAGGCTACACCTTC.

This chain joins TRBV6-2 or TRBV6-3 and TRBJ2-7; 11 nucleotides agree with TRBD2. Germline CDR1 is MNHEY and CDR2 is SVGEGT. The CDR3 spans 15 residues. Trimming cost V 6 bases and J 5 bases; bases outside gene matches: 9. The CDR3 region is CASRPSLAGVHEQYF. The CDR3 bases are TGTGCCAGCAGACCTTCACTAGCGGGGGTTCACGAGCAGTACTTC.

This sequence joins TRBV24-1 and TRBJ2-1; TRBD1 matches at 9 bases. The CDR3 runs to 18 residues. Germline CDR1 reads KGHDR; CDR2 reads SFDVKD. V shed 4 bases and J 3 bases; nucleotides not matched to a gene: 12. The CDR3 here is CATSDRGTGNGIYNEQFF. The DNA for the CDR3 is TGTGCCACCAGTGACCGTGGGACAGGGAACGGGATCTACAATGAGCAGTTCTTC.

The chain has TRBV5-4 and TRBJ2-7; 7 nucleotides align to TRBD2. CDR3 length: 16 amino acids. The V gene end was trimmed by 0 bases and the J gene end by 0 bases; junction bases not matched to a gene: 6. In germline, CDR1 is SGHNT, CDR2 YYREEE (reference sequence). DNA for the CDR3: TGTGCCAGCAGCTTGGCCGAGTCTAGCGGCTCCTACGAGCAGTACTTC. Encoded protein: CASSLAESSGSYEQYF.

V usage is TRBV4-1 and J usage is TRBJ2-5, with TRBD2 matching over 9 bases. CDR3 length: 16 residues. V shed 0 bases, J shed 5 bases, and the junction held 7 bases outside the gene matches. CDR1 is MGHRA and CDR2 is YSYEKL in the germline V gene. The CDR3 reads CASSQDMLAGPETQYF. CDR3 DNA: TGCGCCAGCAGCCAAGATATGCTAGCGGGACCGGAGACCCAGTACTTC.

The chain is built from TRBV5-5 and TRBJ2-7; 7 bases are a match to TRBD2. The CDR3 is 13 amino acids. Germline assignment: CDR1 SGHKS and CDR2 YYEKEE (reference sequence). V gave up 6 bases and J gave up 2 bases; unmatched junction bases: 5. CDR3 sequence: CASTGGVTYEQYF. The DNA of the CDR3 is TGTGCCAGCACGGGGGGTGTGACCTACGAGCAGTACTTC.

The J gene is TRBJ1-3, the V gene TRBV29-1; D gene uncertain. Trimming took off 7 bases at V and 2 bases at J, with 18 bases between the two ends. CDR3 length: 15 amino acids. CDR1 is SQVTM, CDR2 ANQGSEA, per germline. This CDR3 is CSAIDSWAAGNTIYF. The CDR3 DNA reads TGCAGCGCCATCGATTCGTGGGCGGCTGGAAACACCATATATTTT.

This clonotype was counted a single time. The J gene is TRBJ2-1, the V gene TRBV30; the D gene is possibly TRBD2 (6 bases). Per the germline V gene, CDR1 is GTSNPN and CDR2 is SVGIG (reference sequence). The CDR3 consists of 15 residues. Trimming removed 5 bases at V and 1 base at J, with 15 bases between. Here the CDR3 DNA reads TGTGCCTGGGTAGGGATGGGGGGTTCCTACAATGAGCAGTTCTTC. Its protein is CAWVGMGGSYNEQFF.

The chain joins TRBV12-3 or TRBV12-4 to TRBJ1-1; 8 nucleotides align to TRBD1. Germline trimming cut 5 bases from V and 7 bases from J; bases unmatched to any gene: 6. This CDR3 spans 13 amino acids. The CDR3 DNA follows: TGTGCCAGCAGTGAACAGGGGGTTTATGAAGCTTTCTTT. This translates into CASSEQGVYEAFF.

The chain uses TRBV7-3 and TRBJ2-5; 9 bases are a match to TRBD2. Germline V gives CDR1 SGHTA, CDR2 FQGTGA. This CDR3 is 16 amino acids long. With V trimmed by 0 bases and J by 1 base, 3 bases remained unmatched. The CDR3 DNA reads TGTGCCAGCAGCTTAACCGGACTAGCGCTCCAAGAGACCCAGTACTTC. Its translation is CASSLTGLALQETQYF.

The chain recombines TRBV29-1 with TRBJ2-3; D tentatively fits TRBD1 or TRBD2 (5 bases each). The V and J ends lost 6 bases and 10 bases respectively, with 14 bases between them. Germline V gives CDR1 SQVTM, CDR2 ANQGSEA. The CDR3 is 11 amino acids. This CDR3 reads CSVTSRGAQYF. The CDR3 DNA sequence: TGCAGCGTGACATCGAGAGGGGCGCAGTATTTT.

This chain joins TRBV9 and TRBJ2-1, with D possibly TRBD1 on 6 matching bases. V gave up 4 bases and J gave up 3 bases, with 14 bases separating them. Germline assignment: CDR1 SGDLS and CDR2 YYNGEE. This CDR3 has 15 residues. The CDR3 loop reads CASSLSGTYYNEQFF. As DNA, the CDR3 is TGTGCCAGCAGCTTATCCGGGACATACTACAATGAGCAGTTCTTC.

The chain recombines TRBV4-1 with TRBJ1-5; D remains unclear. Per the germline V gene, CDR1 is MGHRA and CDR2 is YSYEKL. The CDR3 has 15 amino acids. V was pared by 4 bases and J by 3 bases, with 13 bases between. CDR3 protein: CASSPEVVDNQPQHF. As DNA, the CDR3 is TGCGCCAGCAGCCCAGAGGTGGTTGACAATCAGCCCCAGCATTTT.

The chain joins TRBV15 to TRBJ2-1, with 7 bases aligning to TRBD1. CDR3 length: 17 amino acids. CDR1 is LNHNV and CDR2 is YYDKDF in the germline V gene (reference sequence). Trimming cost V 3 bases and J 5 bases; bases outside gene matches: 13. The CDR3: CATSSPGGQGVDNEQFF. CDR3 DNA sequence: TGTGCCACCAGCAGTCCCGGCGGGCAGGGGGTAGACAATGAGCAGTTCTTC.

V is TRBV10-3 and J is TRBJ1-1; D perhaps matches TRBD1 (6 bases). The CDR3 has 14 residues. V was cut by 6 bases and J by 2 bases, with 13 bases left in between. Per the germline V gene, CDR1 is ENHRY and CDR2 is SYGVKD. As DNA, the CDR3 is TGTGCCATCAGGCCACAGGGTTTTAACACTGAAGCTTTCTTT. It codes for CAIRPQGFNTEAFF.

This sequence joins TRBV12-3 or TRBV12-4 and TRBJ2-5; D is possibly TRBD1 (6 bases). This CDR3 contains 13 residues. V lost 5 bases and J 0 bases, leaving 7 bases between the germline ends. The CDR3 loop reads CASSRTDQETQYF. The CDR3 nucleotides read TGTGCCAGCAGTCGGACAGACCAAGAGACCCAGTACTTC.

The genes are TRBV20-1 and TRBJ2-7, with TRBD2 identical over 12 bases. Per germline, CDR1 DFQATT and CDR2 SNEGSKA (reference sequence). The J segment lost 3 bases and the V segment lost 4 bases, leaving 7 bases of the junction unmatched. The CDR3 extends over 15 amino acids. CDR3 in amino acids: CSATGLAGNLYEQYF. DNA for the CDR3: TGCAGTGCTACCGGACTAGCGGGAAACCTCTACGAGCAGTACTTC.

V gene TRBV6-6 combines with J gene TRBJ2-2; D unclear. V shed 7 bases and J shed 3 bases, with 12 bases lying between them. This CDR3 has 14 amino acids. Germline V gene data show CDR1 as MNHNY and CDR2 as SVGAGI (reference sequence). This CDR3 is CASTMAPYTGELFF. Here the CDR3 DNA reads TGTGCCAGCACCATGGCCCCATACACCGGGGAGCTGTTTTTT.

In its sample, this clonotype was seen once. The CDR3 DNA reads as TGTGCCTGGAGTGTAGTGCCAGAAAATCAGCCCCAGCATTTT. As protein: CAWSVVPENQPQHF. V is TRBV30 and J is TRBJ1-5; D gene unclear. V was shortened by 0 bases and J by 4 bases, with 10 bases between the two germline ends. The CDR3 sequence is 14 residues long. Germline loops: CDR1 GTSNPN, CDR2 SVGIG (reference sequence). Together with reference TRBV30 and TRBJ1-5, the CDR3 gives the full variable domain: SQTIHQWPATLVQPVGSPLSLECTVEGTSNPNLYWYRQAAGRGLQLLFYSVGIGQISSEVPQNLSASRPQDRQFILSSKKLLLSDSGFYLCAWSVVPENQPQHFGDGTRLSIL.

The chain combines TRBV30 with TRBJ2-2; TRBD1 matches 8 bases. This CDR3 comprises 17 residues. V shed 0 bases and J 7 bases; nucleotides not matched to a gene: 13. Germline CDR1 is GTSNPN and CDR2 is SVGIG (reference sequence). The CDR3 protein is CAWSVWVGQVGNGELFF. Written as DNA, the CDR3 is TGTGCCTGGAGTGTATGGGTGGGACAGGTGGGGAACGGGGAGCTGTTTTTT.

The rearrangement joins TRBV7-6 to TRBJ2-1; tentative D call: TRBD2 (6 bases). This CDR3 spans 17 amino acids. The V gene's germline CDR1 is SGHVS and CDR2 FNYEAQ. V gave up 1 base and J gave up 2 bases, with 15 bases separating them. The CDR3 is CASSLEVVAAAYNEQFF. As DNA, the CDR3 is TGTGCCAGCAGCTTAGAAGTCGTAGCGGCCGCCTACAATGAGCAGTTCTTC.

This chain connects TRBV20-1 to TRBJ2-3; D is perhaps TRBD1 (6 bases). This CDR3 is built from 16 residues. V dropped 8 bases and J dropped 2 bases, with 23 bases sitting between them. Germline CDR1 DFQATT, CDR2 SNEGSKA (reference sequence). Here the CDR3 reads CSTGQLDSGLTDTQYF. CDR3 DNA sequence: TGCAGTACCGGACAGTTAGATAGTGGCCTCACAGATACGCAGTATTTT.

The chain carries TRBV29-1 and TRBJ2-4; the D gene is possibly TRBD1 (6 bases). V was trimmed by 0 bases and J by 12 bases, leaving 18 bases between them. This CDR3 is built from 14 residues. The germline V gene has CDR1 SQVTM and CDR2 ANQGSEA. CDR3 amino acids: CSVEENRVGDHQYF. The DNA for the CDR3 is TGCAGCGTTGAAGAGAACAGGGTGGGGGACCATCAGTACTTC.

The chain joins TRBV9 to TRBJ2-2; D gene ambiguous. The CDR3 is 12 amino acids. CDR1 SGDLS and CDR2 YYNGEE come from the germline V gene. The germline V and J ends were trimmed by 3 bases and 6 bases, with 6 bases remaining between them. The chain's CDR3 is CASSALSGELFF. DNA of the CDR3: TGTGCCAGCAGCGCATTATCCGGGGAGCTGTTTTTT.